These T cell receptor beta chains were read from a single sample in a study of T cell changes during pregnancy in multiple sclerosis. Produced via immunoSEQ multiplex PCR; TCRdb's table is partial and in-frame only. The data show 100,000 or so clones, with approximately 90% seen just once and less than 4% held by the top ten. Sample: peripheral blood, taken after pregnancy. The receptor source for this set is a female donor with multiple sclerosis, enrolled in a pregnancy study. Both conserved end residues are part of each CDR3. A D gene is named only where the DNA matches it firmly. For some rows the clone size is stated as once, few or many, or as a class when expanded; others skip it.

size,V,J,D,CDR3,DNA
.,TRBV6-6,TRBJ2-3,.,CASSPTESTDTQYF,TGTGCCAGCAGTCCGACAGAAAGCACAGATACGCAGTATTTT
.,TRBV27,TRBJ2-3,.,CASSLRWGRSTDTQYF,TGTGCCAGCAGTCTCCGGTGGGGCAGGAGCACAGATACGCAGTATTTT
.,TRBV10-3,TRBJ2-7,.,CAISESLAGQSYEQYF,TGTGCCATCAGTGAGTCATTGGCGGGGCAGTCCTACGAGCAGTACTTC
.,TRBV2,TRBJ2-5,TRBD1,CASSGQGDKSPYQETQYF,TGTGCCAGCAGTGGACAGGGGGATAAAAGTCCGTACCAAGAGACCCAGTACTTC
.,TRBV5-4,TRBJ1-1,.,CASSLAYPGVNTEAFF,TGTGCCAGCAGCTTGGCGTACCCAGGGGTGAACACTGAAGCTTTCTTT
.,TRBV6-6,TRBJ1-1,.,CASSYVATEAFF,TGTGCCAGCAGTTACGTAGCCACTGAAGCTTTCTTT
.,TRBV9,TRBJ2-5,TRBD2,CASSHNARGTSGGETQYF,TGTGCCAGCAGCCACAATGCCAGGGGGACTAGCGGCGGAGAGACCCAGTACTTC
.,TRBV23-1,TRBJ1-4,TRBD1,CASSLPGQVEKLFF,TGCGCCAGCAGTCTCCCGGGACAGGTTGAAAAACTGTTTTTT
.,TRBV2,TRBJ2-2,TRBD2,CASSTSGGAGELFF,TGTGCCAGCAGCACTAGCGGGGGTGCCGGGGAGCTGTTTTTT
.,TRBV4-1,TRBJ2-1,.,CASSQITGNNEQFF,TGCGCCAGCAGCCAGATCACAGGGAACAATGAGCAGTTCTTC
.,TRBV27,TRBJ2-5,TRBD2,CASIPKALLRGEDYQETQYF,TGTGCCAGCATCCCCAAGGCCCTTCTGCGGGGGGAAGATTACCAAGAGACCCAGTACTTC
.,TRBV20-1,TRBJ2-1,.,CSDTDNEQFF,TGCAGCGACACGGATAATGAGCAGTTCTTC
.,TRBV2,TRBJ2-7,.,CASSEGGSFYEQYF,TGTGCCAGCAGTGAAGGTGGCTCCTTCTACGAGCAGTACTTC
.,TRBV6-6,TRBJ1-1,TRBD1,CASSYGQGAVAFF,TGTGCCAGCAGTTACGGGCAGGGGGCGGTGGCTTTCTTT
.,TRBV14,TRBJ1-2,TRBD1,CASSQWGIPSRGLDGYTF,TGTGCCAGCAGCCAATGGGGGATCCCGTCCAGGGGGCTCGATGGCTACACCTTC
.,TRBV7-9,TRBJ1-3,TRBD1,CASSPTGASGNTIYF,TGTGCCAGCAGCCCTACAGGGGCCTCTGGAAACACCATATATTTT
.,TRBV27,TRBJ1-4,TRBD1,CASSFTGGKLFF,TGTGCCAGCAGTTTTACAGGGGGAAAACTGTTTTTT
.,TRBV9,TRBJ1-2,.,CASSVGIGQGLGYGYTF,TGTGCCAGCAGCGTAGGGATTGGGCAGGGATTAGGCTATGGCTACACCTTC
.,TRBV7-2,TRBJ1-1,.,CASTTVRSFRGDTEAFF,TGTGCCAGCACCACAGTGCGGTCTTTCAGGGGTGACACTGAAGCTTTCTTT
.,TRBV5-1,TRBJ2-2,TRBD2,CASSLTSGAANTGELFF,TGCGCCAGCAGCTTGACTAGCGGGGCGGCCAACACCGGGGAGCTGTTTTTT
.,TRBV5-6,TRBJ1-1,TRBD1,CASSLGQGLNTEAFF,TGTGCCAGCAGCTTAGGACAGGGGCTGAACACTGAAGCTTTCTTT
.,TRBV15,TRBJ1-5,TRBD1,CATSRDRGNQPQHF,TGTGCCACCAGCAGGGACAGGGGGAATCAGCCCCAGCATTTT
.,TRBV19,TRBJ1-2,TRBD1,CASYRSTGTNYGYTF,TGTGCCAGCTATCGGTCGACAGGGACTAACTATGGCTACACCTTC
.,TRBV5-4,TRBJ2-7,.,CASSLSRLNDLGEQYF,TGTGCCAGCAGCTTGTCGCGACTTAACGACCTGGGCGAGCAGTACTTC
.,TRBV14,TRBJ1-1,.,CASSHTPGTTNAFF,TGTGCCAGCAGCCATACCCCCGGGACTACCAACGCTTTCTTT
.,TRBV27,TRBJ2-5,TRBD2,CASSVRTGRGETQYF,TGTGCCAGCAGTGTCCGGACTGGGAGGGGAGAGACCCAGTACTTC
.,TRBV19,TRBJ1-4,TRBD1,CASSLGQGRNEKLFF,TGTGCCAGTAGTCTGGGACAGGGGAGGAATGAAAAACTGTTTTTT
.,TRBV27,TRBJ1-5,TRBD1,CASSAGQGGPYQPQHF,TGTGCCAGCAGTGCGGGACAGGGGGGGCCCTATCAGCCCCAGCATTTT
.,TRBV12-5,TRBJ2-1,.,CASGVNEQFF,TGTGCTAGTGGCGTTAATGAGCAGTTCTTC
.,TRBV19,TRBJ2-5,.,CASRRTAQETQYF,TGTGCCAGTAGACGGACAGCTCAAGAGACCCAGTACTTC
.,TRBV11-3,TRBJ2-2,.,CASSSSGAGELFF,TGTGCCAGCAGCTCCTCAGGGGCCGGGGAGCTGTTTTTT
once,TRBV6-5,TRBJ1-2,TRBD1,CASSYSRDRANYGYTF,TGTGCCAGCAGTTACTCGAGGGACAGAGCTAACTATGGCTACACCTTC
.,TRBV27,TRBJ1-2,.,CASSSQGGYGYTF,TGTGCCAGCAGTTCTCAGGGAGGGTATGGCTACACCTTC
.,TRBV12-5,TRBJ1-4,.,CASGPDRPTNEKLFF,TGTGCTAGTGGTCCCGACAGGCCAACTAATGAAAAACTGTTTTTT
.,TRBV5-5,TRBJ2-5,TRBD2,CASSLVRGGGETQYF,TGTGCCAGCAGCTTGGTCCGGGGGGGAGGAGAGACCCAGTACTTC
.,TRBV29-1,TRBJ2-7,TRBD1,CSALQGAGEQYF,TGCAGCGCGCTTCAGGGGGCCGGAGAGCAGTACTTC
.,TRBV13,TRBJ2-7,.,CASSRLRYEQYF,TGTGCCAGCAGCCGACTCCGCTACGAGCAGTACTTC
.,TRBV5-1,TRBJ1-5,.,CASGAGYSNQPQHF,TGCGCCAGCGGCGCGGGTTATAGCAATCAGCCCCAGCATTTT
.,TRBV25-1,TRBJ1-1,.,CASSEVGTNTEAFF,TGTGCCAGCAGTGAGGTCGGTACGAACACTGAAGCTTTCTTT